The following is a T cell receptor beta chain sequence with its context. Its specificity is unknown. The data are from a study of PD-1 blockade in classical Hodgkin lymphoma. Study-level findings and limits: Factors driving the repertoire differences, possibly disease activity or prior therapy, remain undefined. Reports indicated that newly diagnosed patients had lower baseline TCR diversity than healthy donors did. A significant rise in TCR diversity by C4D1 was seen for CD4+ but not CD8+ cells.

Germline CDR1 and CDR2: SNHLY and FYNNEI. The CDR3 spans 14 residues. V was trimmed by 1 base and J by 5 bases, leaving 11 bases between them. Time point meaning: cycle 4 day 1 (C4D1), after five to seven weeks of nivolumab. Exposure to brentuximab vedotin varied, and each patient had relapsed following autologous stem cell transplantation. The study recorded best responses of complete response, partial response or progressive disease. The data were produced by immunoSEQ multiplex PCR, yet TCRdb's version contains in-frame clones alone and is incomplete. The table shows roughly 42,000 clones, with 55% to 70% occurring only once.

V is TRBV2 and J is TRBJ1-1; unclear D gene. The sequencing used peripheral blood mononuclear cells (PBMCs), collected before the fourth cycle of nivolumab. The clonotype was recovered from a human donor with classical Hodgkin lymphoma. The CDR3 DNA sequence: TGTGCCAGCAGTGAAGTTTGGGGAGGTACTGAAGCTTTCTTT. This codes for CASSEVWGGTEAFF.